Listed below are T cell receptor beta chains from one sample, sequenced in a study of T cell responses to AZD1222 COVID-19 vaccine. Repertoires were generated with immunoSEQ multiplex PCR, while TCRdb's copy carries only in-frame clones and drops some. The sample consists of about 92,000 clones, 91% of them appearing once. The starting material was peripheral blood, obtained on day 0 of AZD1222 vaccination. These receptor sequences come from an adult in good health. The CDR3 runs from the conserved cysteine through the conserved F or W. Fields, in order: V gene, D gene, J gene, clone size, CDR3 protein, CDR3 DNA. D genes are given only for firm matches. Clone size is given for some rows only: seen once, a few or many times, or a class if the clone is expanded.

V: TRBV7-9
D: TRBD2
J: TRBJ2-5
size: -
CDR3: CASSWASGSRQETQYF
DNA: TGTGCCAGCAGCTGGGCTAGCGGGAGCCGTCAAGAGACCCAGTACTTC

V: TRBV6-5
D: -
J: TRBJ1-2
size: -
CDR3: CASRPGPRVGYGYTF
DNA: TGTGCCAGCAGGCCCGGGCCTCGAGTGGGCTATGGCTACACCTTC

V: TRBV3-1/TRBV3-2
D: -
J: TRBJ1-5
size: -
CDR3: CASSQDRGPGKSLQPQHF
DNA: TGTGCCAGCAGCCAAGATCGGGGCCCGGGCAAATCATTGCAGCCCCAGCATTTT

V: TRBV3-1/TRBV3-2
D: -
J: TRBJ2-7
size: -
CDR3: CASSQILMDEQYF
DNA: TGTGCCAGCAGCCAAATCCTTATGGACGAGCAGTACTTC

V: TRBV9
D: TRBD2
J: TRBJ2-3
size: -
CDR3: CASSPLAGVSDTQYF
DNA: TGTGCCAGCAGCCCATTAGCGGGAGTTTCAGATACGCAGTATTTT

V: TRBV6-1
D: -
J: TRBJ1-1
size: few
CDR3: CASSEPGEMNTEAFF
DNA: TGTGCCAGCAGTGAGCCAGGGGAGATGAACACTGAAGCTTTCTTT

V: TRBV5-1
D: -
J: TRBJ2-7
size: -
CDR3: CASKRGTGSYEQYF
DNA: TGCGCCAGCAAGCGGGGGACAGGGTCCTACGAGCAGTACTTC

V: TRBV7-2
D: TRBD1
J: TRBJ1-2
size: -
CDR3: CASSPYQGGGYGYTF
DNA: TGTGCCAGCAGCCCATACCAGGGGGGGGGCTATGGCTACACCTTC

V: TRBV3-1/TRBV3-2
D: -
J: TRBJ2-1
size: -
CDR3: CASGYSYNEQFF
DNA: TGTGCCAGCGGATACTCCTACAATGAGCAGTTCTTC

V: TRBV11-2
D: -
J: TRBJ2-3
size: -
CDR3: CASSLDRGVLNEYF
DNA: TGTGCCAGCAGCTTAGATCGGGGCGTGCTCAATGAGTATTTT

V: TRBV2
D: -
J: TRBJ1-2
size: -
CDR3: CATEGYGYTF
DNA: TGTGCCACGGAAGGGTATGGCTACACCTTC

V: TRBV29-1
D: TRBD2
J: TRBJ2-3
size: -
CDR3: CSVSSGSVGDTQYF
DNA: TGCAGCGTTTCGAGCGGGAGCGTTGGAGATACGCAGTATTTT

V: TRBV6-5
D: -
J: TRBJ1-3
size: -
CDR3: CASRSTLLDGNTIYF
DNA: TGTGCCAGCAGATCCACCCTCCTTGATGGAAACACCATATATTTT

V: TRBV2
D: -
J: TRBJ2-1
size: -
CDR3: CASSAQGYNEQFF
DNA: TGTGCCAGCAGTGCCCAAGGGTACAATGAGCAGTTCTTC

V: TRBV6-2/TRBV6-3
D: -
J: TRBJ1-2
size: -
CDR3: CASSYSSGVPGYTF
DNA: TGTGCCAGCAGTTACTCGTCAGGGGTTCCTGGCTACACCTTC

V: TRBV6-4
D: -
J: TRBJ2-2
size: -
CDR3: CASSANRARGGTGELFF
DNA: TGTGCCAGCAGTGCGAACAGGGCCCGCGGTGGCACCGGGGAGCTGTTTTTT

V: TRBV7-7
D: -
J: TRBJ2-1
size: -
CDR3: CASSFTADSYNEQFF
DNA: TGTGCTAGCAGCTTTACAGCGGACTCCTACAATGAGCAGTTCTTC

V: TRBV30
D: TRBD1
J: TRBJ1-2
size: -
CDR3: CASDRGDGYTF
DNA: TGTGCCTCCGACAGGGGAGATGGCTACACCTTC

V: TRBV21-1
D: -
J: TRBJ2-7
size: -
CDR3: CASAPGQVTPYEQYF
DNA: TGTGCCAGCGCCCCCGGGCAGGTTACTCCCTACGAGCAGTACTTC

V: TRBV2
D: -
J: TRBJ2-1
size: once
CDR3: CASSLTDYNEQFF
DNA: TGTGCCAGCAGTTTGACAGATTACAATGAGCAGTTCTTC

V: TRBV27
D: -
J: TRBJ2-1
size: -
CDR3: CASSVVVGQGVYNEQFF
DNA: TGTGCCAGTTCGGTGGTGGTGGGGCAAGGAGTCTACAATGAGCAGTTCTTC

V: TRBV5-1
D: -
J: TRBJ2-2
size: -
CDR3: CASKVSNTGELFF
DNA: TGCGCCAGCAAAGTCAGCAACACCGGGGAGCTGTTTTTT

V: TRBV3-1/TRBV3-2
D: -
J: TRBJ2-7
size: -
CDR3: CASRPWDSPYEQYF
DNA: TGTGCCAGCAGACCTTGGGACTCCCCCTACGAGCAGTACTTC

V: TRBV5-1
D: -
J: TRBJ1-1
size: -
CDR3: CASSSQANTEAFF
DNA: TGCGCCAGCAGCTCACAGGCGAACACTGAAGCTTTCTTT

V: TRBV9
D: -
J: TRBJ2-1
size: -
CDR3: CASSVAGRVLNEQFF
DNA: TGTGCCAGCAGCGTAGCGGGGAGAGTCCTCAATGAGCAGTTCTTC

V: TRBV9
D: -
J: TRBJ1-1
size: -
CDR3: CASSVFGETEAFF
DNA: TGTGCCAGCAGCGTATTCGGGGAGACTGAAGCTTTCTTT

V: TRBV20-1
D: -
J: TRBJ2-1
size: -
CDR3: CSAAKNEQFF
DNA: TGCAGTGCCGCGAAGAATGAGCAGTTCTTC

V: TRBV7-9
D: TRBD1
J: TRBJ1-1
size: -
CDR3: CASSVGQANTEAFF
DNA: TGTGCCAGCAGCGTGGGACAGGCAAACACTGAAGCTTTCTTT

V: TRBV13
D: TRBD2
J: TRBJ2-5
size: -
CDR3: CASSFGGSQETQYF
DNA: TGTGCCAGCAGCTTCGGGGGGTCCCAAGAGACCCAGTACTTC

V: TRBV27
D: TRBD2
J: TRBJ2-6
size: -
CDR3: CASSRRSGGAGANVLTF
DNA: TGTGCCAGCAGTCGCCGCAGCGGGGGAGCGGGGGCCAACGTCCTGACTTTC

V: TRBV7-3
D: -
J: TRBJ2-1
size: -
CDR3: CASSPLPSPHEQFF
DNA: TGTGCCAGCAGCCCCCTACCTAGCCCCCATGAGCAGTTCTTC

V: TRBV13
D: TRBD1
J: TRBJ1-5
size: -
CDR3: CASSVQGANNQPQHF
DNA: TGTGCCAGCAGCGTTCAGGGGGCGAACAATCAGCCCCAGCATTTT

V: TRBV11-2
D: -
J: TRBJ1-3
size: -
CDR3: CASSFLGGESGNTIYF
DNA: TGTGCCAGCAGCTTTCTGGGGGGCGAGTCTGGAAACACCATATATTTT

V: TRBV19
D: -
J: TRBJ2-7
size: -
CDR3: CASSQRDYEQYF
DNA: TGTGCCAGTAGTCAGAGAGACTACGAGCAGTACTTC

V: TRBV7-6
D: -
J: TRBJ1-5
size: -
CDR3: CASSPSDRLSNQPQHF
DNA: TGTGCCAGCAGCCCCTCGGACAGACTTAGCAATCAGCCCCAGCATTTT

V: TRBV18
D: -
J: TRBJ1-4
size: -
CDR3: CASSPRRGLNEKLFF
DNA: TGTGCCAGCTCACCACGAAGGGGCCTAAATGAAAAACTGTTTTTT

V: TRBV28
D: -
J: TRBJ1-1
size: -
CDR3: CATGTPGHMMNTEAFF
DNA: TGTGCCACGGGGACGCCGGGACACATGATGAACACTGAAGCTTTCTTT

V: TRBV5-5
D: -
J: TRBJ1-1
size: -
CDR3: CASSILVGPYTEAFF
DNA: -

V: TRBV3-1/TRBV3-2
D: TRBD1
J: TRBJ2-1
size: -
CDR3: CASSQEIPGGQDEQFF
DNA: TGTGCCAGCAGCCAAGAAATTCCCGGGGGACAGGATGAGCAGTTCTTC

V: TRBV5-8
D: -
J: TRBJ1-1
size: -
CDR3: CASSLGRYTEAFF
DNA: TGTGCCAGCAGCCTAGGCAGATACACTGAAGCTTTCTTT

V: TRBV2
D: TRBD2
J: TRBJ2-2
size: -
CDR3: CASKGTSGSPGELFF
DNA: TGTGCCAGCAAGGGGACTAGCGGGAGTCCCGGGGAGCTGTTTTTT

V: TRBV6-6
D: -
J: TRBJ1-2
size: -
CDR3: CASSTLGSNLYGYTF
DNA: TGTGCCAGCAGTACCCTCGGGAGTAACCTCTATGGCTACACCTTC

V: TRBV10-3
D: TRBD1
J: TRBJ1-1
size: -
CDR3: CAISADRGQGTEAFF
DNA: TGTGCCATCAGTGCCGACAGGGGGCAGGGCACTGAAGCTTTCTTT

V: TRBV24-1
D: TRBD2
J: TRBJ2-2
size: -
CDR3: CATTNLGRANTGELFF
DNA: TGTGCCACCACTAACTTGGGGAGGGCTAACACCGGGGAGCTGTTTTTT

V: TRBV5-1
D: -
J: TRBJ1-4
size: -
CDR3: CASSLNEKLFF
DNA: TGCGCCAGCAGCTTGAATGAAAAACTGTTTTTT

V: TRBV5-6
D: -
J: TRBJ1-3
size: -
CDR3: CASILGRVSGNTIYF
DNA: TGTGCCAGCATCCTAGGACGGGTCTCTGGAAACACCATATATTTT

V: TRBV5-1
D: TRBD1
J: TRBJ1-1
size: -
CDR3: CASSYRTGDTEAFF
DNA: TGCGCCAGCAGCTACCGGACAGGGGACACTGAAGCTTTCTTT

V: TRBV24-1
D: -
J: TRBJ2-5
size: -
CDR3: CATSDYDETQYF
DNA: TGTGCCACCAGTGATTACGACGAGACCCAGTACTTC

V: TRBV7-6
D: TRBD1
J: TRBJ1-3
size: -
CDR3: CASSNRGPGNTIYF
DNA: TGTGCCAGCAGCAACAGGGGGCCAGGAAACACCATATATTTT

V: TRBV29-1
D: -
J: TRBJ1-3
size: -
CDR3: CSVETNGNTIYF
DNA: TGCAGCGTTGAGACAAATGGAAACACCATATATTTT

V: TRBV4-3
D: TRBD1
J: TRBJ1-2
size: -
CDR3: CASSQDTGELYGYTF
DNA: TGCGCCAGCAGCCAAGATACAGGGGAACTCTATGGCTACACCTTC

V: TRBV5-6
D: -
J: TRBJ2-2
size: -
CDR3: CASSSYNGGNTGELFF
DNA: TGTGCCAGCAGCTCCTATAACGGGGGGAACACCGGGGAGCTGTTTTTT

V: TRBV23-1
D: -
J: TRBJ1-2
size: once
CDR3: CASSQVGGQRPEYGYTF
DNA: TGCGCCAGCAGTCAGGTGGGGGGTCAGCGACCCGAATATGGCTACACCTTC

V: TRBV28
D: -
J: TRBJ2-7
size: -
CDR3: CASSFSAQADEQYF
DNA: TGTGCCAGCAGTTTTTCGGCACAGGCAGACGAGCAGTACTTC

V: TRBV19
D: -
J: TRBJ1-5
size: -
CDR3: CASSMGLNQPQHF
DNA: TGTGCCAGTAGTATGGGCCTGAATCAGCCCCAGCATTTT

V: TRBV4-2
D: TRBD1
J: TRBJ2-7
size: -
CDR3: CASRTGAGEQYF
DNA: TGTGCCAGCAGGACAGGGGCGGGGGAGCAGTACTTC

V: TRBV24-1
D: -
J: TRBJ2-1
size: -
CDR3: CATSGSRGSSYNEQFF
DNA: TGTGCCACCAGTGGCTCTCGGGGTAGCTCCTACAATGAGCAGTTCTTC

V: TRBV6-5
D: TRBD2
J: TRBJ2-7
size: few
CDR3: CASSYRGLAPSYVQYF
DNA: TGTGCCAGCAGTTACCGGGGACTAGCTCCATCCTACGTGCAGTACTTC

V: TRBV7-6
D: TRBD1
J: TRBJ2-5
size: -
CDR3: CASSLGQGMGETQYF
DNA: TGTGCCAGCAGCTTAGGACAGGGGATGGGGGAGACCCAGTACTTC